The 12 T cell receptor beta chains given below trace back to one sample, sequenced in a study of T cells after yellow fever vaccination (dated by TCRdb to the late 2010s). The library came from 5' RACE. The sequencer was an Illumina NovaSeq 6000. Using fastp trimming at Q25 and MiXCR clonotype assembly, TCRdb reanalyzed the public sequencing data and kept in-frame beta chains. CDR3 protein sequences are deduplicated, and each keeps its most common genes and DNA. This sample holds hundreds of thousands of distinct CDR3 sequences; around 3.6% were observed only once. The top ten hold less than 25% of the sample. This specimen's treatment or condition label, interpreted: live attenuated yellow fever vaccine strain. The sequencing here drew on PBMCs, taken on the day of the yellow fever booster vaccination. The receptors stem from a young man who received the YFV17D yellow fever vaccine.

This clonotype was picked up many times. In DNA, the CDR3 is TGTGCCAGCAGTTCCGGAGCTAACAATGAGCAGTTCTTC. This encodes CASSSGANNEQFF. V usage is TRBV6-6 and J usage is TRBJ2-1; D not certain. The CDR3 is 13 residues long. The germline V gene encodes CDR1 MNHNY and CDR2 SVGAGI (reference sequence). Deletions cut 4 bases from V and 5 bases from J, with 9 bases between.

The chain recombines TRBV18 with TRBJ2-7, with D possibly being TRBD1 (5 bases). Germline V gives CDR1 KGHSH, CDR2 LQKENI. The CDR3 totals 14 residues. With 2 bases removed from V and 4 bases from J, the gap between germline ends came to 12 bases. The CDR3 DNA reads TGTGCCAGCTCACCATCAGGGTCCCAGTACGAGCAGTACTTC. Its translation: CASSPSGSQYEQYF.

This clonotype was picked up many times. The V call is TRBV5-5, the J call TRBJ2-3; possible D gene TRBD1, 5 bases. This CDR3 is 15 amino acids long. Per germline, CDR1 SGHKS and CDR2 YYEKEE (reference sequence). V was clipped by 2 bases and J by 0 bases, with 10 bases between them. The CDR3 reads CASSFRQTSTDTQYF. CDR3 DNA: TGTGCCAGCAGCTTCCGACAGACTAGCACAGATACGCAGTATTTT.

The chain combines TRBV29-1 with TRBJ2-7; possibly TRBD2 for D (6 bases). V was clipped by 6 bases and J by 3 bases, with 12 bases between them. CDR3 length: 12 amino acids. CDR1 and CDR2 (germline): SQVTM, ANQGSEA. The CDR3 loop reads CSVERGGYEQYF. CDR3 DNA sequence: TGCAGCGTGGAAAGGGGAGGCTACGAGCAGTACTTC.

The gene calls are TRBV6-5 and TRBJ1-5; D might be TRBD1 (6 bases). Germline CDR1 and CDR2: MNHEY and SVGAGI. This CDR3 has 15 residues. The V end was cut by 6 bases, the J end by 5 bases, with 17 bases between. The CDR3: CASSESWGAYQPQHF. The DNA of the CDR3 is TGTGCCAGCAGCGAGAGTTGGGGGGCGTATCAGCCCCAGCATTTT.

This clonotype was recorded a few times. The J gene is TRBJ2-7, the V gene TRBV30, with 8 nucleotides matching TRBD1. V shed 2 bases, J shed 6 bases, and the junction held 12 bases outside the gene matches. Germline CDR1 and CDR2: GTSNPN and SVGIG (reference sequence). CDR3 length equals 15 residues. The DNA for the CDR3 is TGTGCCTGGAGTATCACAGGGGGGTCTAAAAGCGAGCAGTACTTC. Amino acids: CAWSITGGSKSEQYF.

This clonotype was seen a handful of times. V gene TRBV4-2 combines with J gene TRBJ2-3; 7 nucleotides match TRBD2. The CDR3 totals 14 residues. Germline V CDR1 and CDR2: LGHNA, YNFKEQ. The V gene end was trimmed by 1 base and the J gene end by 8 bases; junction bases not matched to a gene: 6. The CDR3 bases are TGTGCCAGCAGCCAAGTGGGGACTACATCTACGCAGTATTTT. Residues: CASSQVGTTSTQYF.

This clonotype was seen at least ten times. The V gene is TRBV6-2 or TRBV6-3, the J gene TRBJ2-7; 8 bases map to TRBD1. The CDR3 sequence is 16 residues long. Unmatched junction bases numbered 16, after V lost 5 bases and J lost 7 bases. CDR1 and CDR2 (germline): MNHEY, SVGEGT. CDR3 nucleotide sequence: TGTGCCAGCAGTCCCGGCCTGGTTGACAGGGGCTTGGAGCAGTACTTC. Translating it yields CASSPGLVDRGLEQYF.

The genes are TRBV19 and TRBJ1-2, with D perhaps matching TRBD1 (6 bases). V shed 5 bases and J shed 7 bases, with 14 bases lying between them. The CDR3 is made up of 13 amino acids. Germline assignment: CDR1 LNHDA and CDR2 SQIVND (reference sequence). CDR3 protein: CASSPAGTSGYTF. CDR3 sequence (DNA): TGTGCCAGTAGTCCTGCTGGGACATCTGGCTACACCTTC.

This clonotype was seen a few times. V gene TRBV4-3 combines with J gene TRBJ2-5; the match to TRBD2 covers 12 bases. The junction had 12 bases not matched to a gene; V was cut back by 2 bases and J by 5 bases. The CDR3 contains 18 residues. Germline CDR1 is LGHNA and CDR2 is YSLEER. The CDR3 sequence is CASSQQLAGGSESETQYF. The CDR3 bases are TGCGCCAGCAGCCAACAACTAGCGGGGGGATCAGAGTCGGAGACCCAGTACTTC.

The rearrangement joins TRBV6-2 or TRBV6-3 to TRBJ2-6; D is possibly TRBD2 (6 bases). CDR1 and CDR2 (germline): MNHEY, SVGEGT. Trimming stripped 6 bases from V and 4 bases from J, with 19 bases between. This CDR3 region has 17 residues. The CDR3 is CASRNPRGAGGANVLTF. The DNA for the CDR3 is TGTGCCAGCAGAAACCCGAGAGGAGCGGGCGGGGCCAACGTCCTGACTTTC.

This sequence joins TRBV20-1 and TRBJ2-4, with D possibly TRBD2 on 5 matching bases. Trimming took off 6 bases at V and 6 bases at J, with 6 bases between the two ends. The CDR3 has 10 residues. The germline gives CDR1 DFQATT, CDR2 SNEGSKA (reference sequence). DNA of the CDR3: TGCAGTGCCGGGGTAAACATTCAGTACTTC. Protein sequence: CSAGVNIQYF.